This T cell receptor beta chain was captured by sequencing in a study of shared clonotypes between healthy human individuals. The repertoire was sequenced with immunoSEQ multiplex PCR; TCRdb's copy has only in-frame clones and lacks some. Here the sample spans about 2.3 million clones, about 90% being singletons. Germline CDR1 reads KGHSH; CDR2 reads LQKENI. The CDR3 has 15 amino acids. Deletions cut 2 bases from V and 0 bases from J, with 8 bases between. The sample was naive CD4+ T cells from PBMCs. Sample subset: CD45RA+ positively selected. This TCR was sampled from a man aged 18 to 29 in good health. Some clones in this sample may be carry-over from other donors' samples. J is TRBJ2-1 and V is TRBV18; D possibly uses TRBD1 or TRBD2 (5 bases each). CDR3 nucleotide sequence: TGTGCCAGCTCACCAGAGGGACGCTCCTACAATGAGCAGTTCTTC. Amino acid sequence: CASSPEGRSYNEQFF.